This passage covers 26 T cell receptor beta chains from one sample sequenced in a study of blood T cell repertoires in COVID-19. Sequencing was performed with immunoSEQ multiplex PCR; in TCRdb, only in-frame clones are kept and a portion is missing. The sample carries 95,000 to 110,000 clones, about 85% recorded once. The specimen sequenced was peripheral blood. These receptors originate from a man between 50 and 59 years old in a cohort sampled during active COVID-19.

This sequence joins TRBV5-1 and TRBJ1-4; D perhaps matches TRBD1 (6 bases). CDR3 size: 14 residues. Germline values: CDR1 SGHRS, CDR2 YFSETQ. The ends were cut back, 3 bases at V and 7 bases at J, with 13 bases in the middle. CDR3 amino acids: CASSSTGEGEKLFF. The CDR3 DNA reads TGCGCCAGCAGCTCGACAGGAGAAGGTGAAAAACTGTTTTTT.

The CDR3 coding sequence is TGTGCCAGCAGTTTATACCCGGGCGGGGGTTACAATGAGCAGTTCTTC. Its protein product is CASSLYPGGGYNEQFF. The V call is TRBV27, the J call TRBJ2-1, with 7 positions matching TRBD2. J lost 4 bases, V lost 1 base, and 7 bases had no gene match. Germline loops: CDR1 MNHEY, CDR2 SMNVEV (reference sequence). This CDR3 has 16 amino acids.

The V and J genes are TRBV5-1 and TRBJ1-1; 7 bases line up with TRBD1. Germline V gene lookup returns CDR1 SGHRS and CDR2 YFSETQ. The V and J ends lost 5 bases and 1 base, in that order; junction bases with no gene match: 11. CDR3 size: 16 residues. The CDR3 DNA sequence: TGCGCCAGCAGAGTAGGCTCAGGGGGAAAGAACACTGAAGCTTTCTTT. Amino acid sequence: CASRVGSGGKNTEAFF.

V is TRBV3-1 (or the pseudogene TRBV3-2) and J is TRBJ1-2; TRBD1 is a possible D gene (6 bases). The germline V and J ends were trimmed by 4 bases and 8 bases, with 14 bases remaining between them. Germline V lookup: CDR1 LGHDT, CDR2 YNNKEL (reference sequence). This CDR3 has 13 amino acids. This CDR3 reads CASSRSRGEGYTF. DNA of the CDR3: TGTGCCAGCAGCCGAAGCAGGGGAGAAGGCTACACCTTC.

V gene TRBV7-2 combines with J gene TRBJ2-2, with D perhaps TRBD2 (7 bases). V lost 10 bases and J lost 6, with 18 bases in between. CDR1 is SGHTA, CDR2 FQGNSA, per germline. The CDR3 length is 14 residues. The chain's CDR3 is CAISGRGLSGELFF. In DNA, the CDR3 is TGTGCCATCTCGGGGCGGGGGCTCTCCGGGGAGCTGTTTTTT.

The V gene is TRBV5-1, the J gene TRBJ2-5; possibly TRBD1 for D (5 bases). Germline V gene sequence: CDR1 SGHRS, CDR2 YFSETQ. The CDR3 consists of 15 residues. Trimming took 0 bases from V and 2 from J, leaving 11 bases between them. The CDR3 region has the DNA TGCGCCAGCAGCTTGGTCCAGGGCGGACAAGAGACCCAGTACTTC. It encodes CASSLVQGGQETQYF. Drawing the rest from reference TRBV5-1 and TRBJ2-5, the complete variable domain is KAGVTQTPRYLIKTRGQQVTLSCSPISGHRSVSWYQQTPGQGLQFLFEYFSETQRNKGNFPGRFSGRQFSNSRSEMNVSTLELGDSALYLCASSLVQGGQETQYFGPGTRLLVL.

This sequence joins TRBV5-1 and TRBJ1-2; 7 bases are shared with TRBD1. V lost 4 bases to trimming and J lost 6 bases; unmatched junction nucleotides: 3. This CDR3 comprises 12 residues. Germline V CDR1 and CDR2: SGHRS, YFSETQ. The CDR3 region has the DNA TGCGCCAGCAGCGCTGGACAGGATGGCTACACCTTC. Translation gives CASSAGQDGYTF.

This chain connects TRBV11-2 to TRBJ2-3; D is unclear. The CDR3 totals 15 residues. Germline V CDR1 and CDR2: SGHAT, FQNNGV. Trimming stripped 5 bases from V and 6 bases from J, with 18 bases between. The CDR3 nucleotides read TGTGCCAGCAGCCCAGTGAGAAGCTTGCGGGATACGCAGTATTTT. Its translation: CASSPVRSLRDTQYF.

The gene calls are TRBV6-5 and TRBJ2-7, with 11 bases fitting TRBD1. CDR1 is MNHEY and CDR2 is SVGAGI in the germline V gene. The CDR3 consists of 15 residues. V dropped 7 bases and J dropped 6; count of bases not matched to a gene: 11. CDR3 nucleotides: TGTGCCAGCAAAACTCCGGGACAGGGGGGACTCGAGCAGTACTTC. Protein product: CASKTPGQGGLEQYF.

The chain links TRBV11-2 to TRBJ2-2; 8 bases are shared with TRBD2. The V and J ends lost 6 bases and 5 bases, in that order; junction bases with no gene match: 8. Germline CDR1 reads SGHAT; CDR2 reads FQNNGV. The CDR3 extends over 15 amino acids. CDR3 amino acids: CASRERGPGTGELFF. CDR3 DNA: TGTGCCAGCAGAGAGCGGGGGCCGGGTACCGGGGAGCTGTTTTTT. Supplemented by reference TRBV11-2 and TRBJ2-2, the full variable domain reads EAGVAQSPRYKIIEKRQSVAFWCNPISGHATLYWYQQILGQGPKLLIQFQNNGVVDDSQLPKDRFSAERLKGVDSTLKIQPAKLEDSAVYLCASRERGPGTGELFFGEGSRLTVL.

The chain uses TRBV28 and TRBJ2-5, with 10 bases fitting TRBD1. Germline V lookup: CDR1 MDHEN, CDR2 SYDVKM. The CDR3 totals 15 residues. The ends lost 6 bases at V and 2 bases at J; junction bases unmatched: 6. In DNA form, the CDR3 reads TGTGCCAGCAGCCTAGACAGGGGGCTACAAGAGACCCAGTACTTC. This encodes CASSLDRGLQETQYF.

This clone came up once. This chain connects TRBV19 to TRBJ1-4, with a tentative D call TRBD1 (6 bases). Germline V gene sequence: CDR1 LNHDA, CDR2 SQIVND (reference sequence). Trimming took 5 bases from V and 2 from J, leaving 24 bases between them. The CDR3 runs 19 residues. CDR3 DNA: TGTGCCAGTAGTCCAAAGGGCAGGGGCCAGGGTTCGACTAATGAAAAACTGTTTTTT. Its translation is CASSPKGRGQGSTNEKLFF.

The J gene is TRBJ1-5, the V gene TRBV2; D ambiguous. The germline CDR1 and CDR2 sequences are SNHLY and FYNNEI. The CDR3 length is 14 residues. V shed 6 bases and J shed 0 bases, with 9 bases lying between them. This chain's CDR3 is CASRYRDSNQPQHF. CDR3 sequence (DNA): TGTGCCAGCAGATACAGAGATAGCAATCAGCCCCAGCATTTT.

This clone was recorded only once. CDR3 region: CASSREGYNEQFF. The DNA of the CDR3 is TGTGCCAGCAGCCGGGAAGGCTACAATGAGCAGTTCTTC. The chain combines TRBV7-7 with TRBJ2-1; tentatively, D is TRBD2 (5 bases). Per the germline V gene, CDR1 is SSHAT and CDR2 is FNYEAQ (reference sequence). The CDR3 loop spans 13 amino acids. V was clipped by 5 bases and J by 3 bases, with 8 bases between them.

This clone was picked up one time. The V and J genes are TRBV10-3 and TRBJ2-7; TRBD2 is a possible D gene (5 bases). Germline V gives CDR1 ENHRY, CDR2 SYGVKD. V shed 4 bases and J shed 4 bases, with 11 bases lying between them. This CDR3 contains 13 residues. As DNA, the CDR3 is TGTGCCATCAGTGGGTCGGGGAGTTACGAGCAGTACTTC. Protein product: CAISGSGSYEQYF.

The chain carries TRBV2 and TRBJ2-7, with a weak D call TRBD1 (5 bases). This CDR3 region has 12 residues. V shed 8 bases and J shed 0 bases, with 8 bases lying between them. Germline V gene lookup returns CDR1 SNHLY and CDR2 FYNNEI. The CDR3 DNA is TGTGCCAGCGCGGACAACTCCTACGAGCAGTACTTC. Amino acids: CASADNSYEQYF.

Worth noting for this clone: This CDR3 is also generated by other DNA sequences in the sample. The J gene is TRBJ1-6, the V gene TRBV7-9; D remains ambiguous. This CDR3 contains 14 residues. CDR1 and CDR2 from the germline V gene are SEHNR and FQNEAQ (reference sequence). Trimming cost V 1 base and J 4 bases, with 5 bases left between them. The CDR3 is CASSLEQYNSPLHF. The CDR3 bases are TGTGCCAGCAGCTTAGAACAGTATAATTCACCCCTCCACTTT.

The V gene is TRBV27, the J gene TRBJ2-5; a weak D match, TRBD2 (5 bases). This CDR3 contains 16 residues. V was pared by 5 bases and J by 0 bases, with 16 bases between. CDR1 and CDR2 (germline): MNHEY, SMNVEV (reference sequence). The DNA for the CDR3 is TGTGCCAGCAGTCGTGTTAGCGCCGGGTACCAAGAGACCCAGTACTTC. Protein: CASSRVSAGYQETQYF.

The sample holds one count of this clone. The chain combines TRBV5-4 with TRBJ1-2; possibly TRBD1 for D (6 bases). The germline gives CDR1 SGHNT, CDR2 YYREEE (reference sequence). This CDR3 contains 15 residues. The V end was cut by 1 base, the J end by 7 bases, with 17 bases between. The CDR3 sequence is CASSLFTGQVSGYTF. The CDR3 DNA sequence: TGTGCCAGCAGCTTGTTCACAGGGCAGGTTTCTGGCTACACCTTC.

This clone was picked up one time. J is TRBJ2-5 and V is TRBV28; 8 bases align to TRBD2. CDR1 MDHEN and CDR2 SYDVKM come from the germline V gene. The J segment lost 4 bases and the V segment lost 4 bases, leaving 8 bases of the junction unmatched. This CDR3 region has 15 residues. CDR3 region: CASSSSGAGGETQYF. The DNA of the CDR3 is TGTGCCAGCAGTTCTTCAGGGGCGGGGGGAGAGACCCAGTACTTC.

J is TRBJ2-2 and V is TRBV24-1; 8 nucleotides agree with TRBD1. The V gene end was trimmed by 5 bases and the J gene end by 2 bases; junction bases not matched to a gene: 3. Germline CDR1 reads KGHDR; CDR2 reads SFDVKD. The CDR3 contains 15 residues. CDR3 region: CATSGDRGNTGELFF. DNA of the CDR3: TGTGCCACCAGTGGTGACAGGGGAAACACCGGGGAGCTGTTTTTT.

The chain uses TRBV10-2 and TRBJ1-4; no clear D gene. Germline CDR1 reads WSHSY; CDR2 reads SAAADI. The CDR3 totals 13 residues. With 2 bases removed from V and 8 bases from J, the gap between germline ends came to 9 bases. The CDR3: CASSENTGEKLFF. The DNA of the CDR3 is TGCGCCAGCAGTGAGAACACCGGGGAAAAACTGTTTTTT.

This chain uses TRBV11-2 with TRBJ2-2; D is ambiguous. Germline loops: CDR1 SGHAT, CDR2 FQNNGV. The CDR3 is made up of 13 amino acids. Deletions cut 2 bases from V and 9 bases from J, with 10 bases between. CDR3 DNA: TGTGCCAGCAGCTTACAGGCTGCCCGGGAGCTGTTTTTT. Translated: CASSLQAARELFF.

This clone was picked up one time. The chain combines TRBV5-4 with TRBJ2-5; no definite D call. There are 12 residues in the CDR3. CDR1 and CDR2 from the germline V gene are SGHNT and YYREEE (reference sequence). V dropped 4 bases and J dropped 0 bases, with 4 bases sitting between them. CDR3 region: CASSRYQETQYF. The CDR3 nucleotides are TGTGCCAGCAGCCGGTACCAAGAGACCCAGTACTTC. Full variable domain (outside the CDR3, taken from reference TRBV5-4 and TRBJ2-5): ETGVTQSPTHLIKTRGQQVTLRCSSQSGHNTVSWYQQALGQGPQFIFQYYREEENGRGNFPPRFSGLQFPNYSSELNVNALELDDSALYLCASSRYQETQYFGPGTRLLVL.

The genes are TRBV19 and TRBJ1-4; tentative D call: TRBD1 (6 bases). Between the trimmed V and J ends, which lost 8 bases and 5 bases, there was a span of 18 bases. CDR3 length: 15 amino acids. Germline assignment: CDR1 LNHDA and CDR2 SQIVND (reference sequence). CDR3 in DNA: TGTGCCAGTTCCTTACGACAGGCAAGAAATGAAAAACTGTTTTTT. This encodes CASSLRQARNEKLFF.

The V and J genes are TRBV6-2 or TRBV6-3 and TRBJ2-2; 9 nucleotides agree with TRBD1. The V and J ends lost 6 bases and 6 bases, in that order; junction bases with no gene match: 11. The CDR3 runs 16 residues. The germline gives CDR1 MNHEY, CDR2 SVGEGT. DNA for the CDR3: TGTGCCAGCAGCCTAACCGGGACAGGGATATCCGGGGAGCTGTTTTTT. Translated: CASSLTGTGISGELFF.